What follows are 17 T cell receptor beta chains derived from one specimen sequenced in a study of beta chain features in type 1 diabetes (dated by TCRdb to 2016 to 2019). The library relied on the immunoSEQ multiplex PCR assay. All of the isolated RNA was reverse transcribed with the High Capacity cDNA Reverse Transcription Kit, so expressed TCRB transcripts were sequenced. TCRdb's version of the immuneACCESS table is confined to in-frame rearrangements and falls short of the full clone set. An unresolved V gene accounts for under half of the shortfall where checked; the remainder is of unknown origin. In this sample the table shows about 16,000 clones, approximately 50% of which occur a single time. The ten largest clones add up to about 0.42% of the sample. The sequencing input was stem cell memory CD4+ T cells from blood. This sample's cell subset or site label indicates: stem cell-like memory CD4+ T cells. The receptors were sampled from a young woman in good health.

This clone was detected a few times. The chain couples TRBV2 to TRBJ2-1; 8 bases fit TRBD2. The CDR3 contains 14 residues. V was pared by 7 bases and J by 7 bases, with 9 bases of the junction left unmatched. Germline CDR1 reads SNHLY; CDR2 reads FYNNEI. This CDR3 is CASTSGRSLNEQFF. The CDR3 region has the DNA TGTGCCAGCACCAGCGGGAGAAGTTTGAATGAGCAGTTCTTC.

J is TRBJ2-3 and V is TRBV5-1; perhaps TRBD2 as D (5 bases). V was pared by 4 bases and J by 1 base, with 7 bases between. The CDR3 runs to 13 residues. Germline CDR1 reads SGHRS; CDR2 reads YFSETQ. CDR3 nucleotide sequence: TGCGCCAGCAGCCCCGGGGGCACAGATACGCAGTATTTT. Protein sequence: CASSPGGTDTQYF.

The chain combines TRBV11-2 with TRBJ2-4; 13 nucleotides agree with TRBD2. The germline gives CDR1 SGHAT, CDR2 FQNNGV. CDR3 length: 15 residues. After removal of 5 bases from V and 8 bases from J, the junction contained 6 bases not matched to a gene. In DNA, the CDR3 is TGTGCCAGCAGCCCAACTAGCGGGGGGGCAGACATTCAGTACTTC. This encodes CASSPTSGGADIQYF.

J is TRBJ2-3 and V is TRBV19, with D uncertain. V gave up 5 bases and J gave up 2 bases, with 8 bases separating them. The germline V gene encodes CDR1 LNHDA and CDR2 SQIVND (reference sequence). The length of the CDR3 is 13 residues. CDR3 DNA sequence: TGTGCCAGTAGTCCCGGGTTCACAGATACGCAGTATTTT. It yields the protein CASSPGFTDTQYF.

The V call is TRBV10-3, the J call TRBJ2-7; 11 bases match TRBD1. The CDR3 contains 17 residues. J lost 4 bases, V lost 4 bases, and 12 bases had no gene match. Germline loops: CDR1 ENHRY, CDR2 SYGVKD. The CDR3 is CAISVGLPGQGVYEQYF. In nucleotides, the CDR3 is TGTGCCATCAGTGTAGGGTTACCGGGACAGGGGGTTTACGAGCAGTACTTC.

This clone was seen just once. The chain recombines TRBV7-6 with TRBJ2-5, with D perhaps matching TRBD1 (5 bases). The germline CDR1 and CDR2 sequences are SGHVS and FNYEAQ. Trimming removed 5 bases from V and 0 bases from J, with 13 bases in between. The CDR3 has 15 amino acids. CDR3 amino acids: CASSPDTPYQETQYF. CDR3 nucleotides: TGTGCCAGCAGCCCGGACACCCCGTACCAAGAGACCCAGTACTTC.

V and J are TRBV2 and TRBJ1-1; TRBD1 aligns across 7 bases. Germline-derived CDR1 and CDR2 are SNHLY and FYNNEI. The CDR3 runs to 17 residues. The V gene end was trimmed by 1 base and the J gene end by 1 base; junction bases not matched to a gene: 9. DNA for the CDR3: TGTGCCAGCAGTGAAGGTGTATTAGGGACAGAGAACACTGAAGCTTTCTTT. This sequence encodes CASSEGVLGTENTEAFF.

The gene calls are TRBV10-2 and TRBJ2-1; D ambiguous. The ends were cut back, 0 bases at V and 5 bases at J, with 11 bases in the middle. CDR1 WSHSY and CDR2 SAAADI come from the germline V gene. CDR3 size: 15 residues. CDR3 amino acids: CASSESLWADNEQFF. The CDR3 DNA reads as TGCGCCAGCAGTGAGTCCCTCTGGGCCGACAATGAGCAGTTCTTC.

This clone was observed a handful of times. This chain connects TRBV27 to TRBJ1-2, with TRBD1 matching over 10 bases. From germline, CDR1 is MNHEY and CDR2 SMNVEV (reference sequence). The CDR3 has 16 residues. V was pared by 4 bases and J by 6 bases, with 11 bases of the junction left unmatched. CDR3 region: CASSSSTGTGVHGYTF. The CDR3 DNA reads TGTGCCAGCAGTTCTTCCACCGGGACAGGGGTTCATGGCTACACCTTC.

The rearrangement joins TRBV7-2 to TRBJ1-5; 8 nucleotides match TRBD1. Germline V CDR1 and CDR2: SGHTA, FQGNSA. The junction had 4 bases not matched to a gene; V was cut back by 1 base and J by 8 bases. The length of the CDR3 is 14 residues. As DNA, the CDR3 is TGTGCCAGCAGCTTAGTAGCAGGGGGCGAGCCCCAGCATTTT. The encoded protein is CASSLVAGGEPQHF.

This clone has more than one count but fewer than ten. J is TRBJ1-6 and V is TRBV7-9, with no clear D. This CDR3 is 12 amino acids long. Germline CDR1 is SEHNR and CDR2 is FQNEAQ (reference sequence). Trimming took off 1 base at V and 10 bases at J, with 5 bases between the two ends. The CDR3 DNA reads TGTGCCAGCAGCTTAGATCCGTCACCCCTCCACTTT. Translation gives CASSLDPSPLHF.

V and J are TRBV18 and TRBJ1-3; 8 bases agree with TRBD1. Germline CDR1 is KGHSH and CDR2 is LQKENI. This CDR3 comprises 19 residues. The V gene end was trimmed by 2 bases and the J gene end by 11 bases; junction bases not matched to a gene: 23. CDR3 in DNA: TGTGCCAGCTCACCAATAGGCCCCACCGGGACAGGAGAATCCGGCGCCATATATTTT. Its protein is CASSPIGPTGTGESGAIYF.

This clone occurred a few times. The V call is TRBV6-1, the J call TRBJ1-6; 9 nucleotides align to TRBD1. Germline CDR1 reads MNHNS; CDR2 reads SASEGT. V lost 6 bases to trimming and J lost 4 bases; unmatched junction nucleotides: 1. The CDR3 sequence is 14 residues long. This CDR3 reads CASRQGAYNSPLHF. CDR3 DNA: TGTGCCAGCAGACAGGGGGCGTATAATTCACCCCTCCACTTT.

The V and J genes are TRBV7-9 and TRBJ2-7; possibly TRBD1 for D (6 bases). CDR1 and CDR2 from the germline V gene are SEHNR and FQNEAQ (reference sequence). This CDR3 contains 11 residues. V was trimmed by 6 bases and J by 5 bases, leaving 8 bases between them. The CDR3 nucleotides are TGTGCCAGCAGGAGGGACAACGAGCAGTACTTC. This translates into CASRRDNEQYF.

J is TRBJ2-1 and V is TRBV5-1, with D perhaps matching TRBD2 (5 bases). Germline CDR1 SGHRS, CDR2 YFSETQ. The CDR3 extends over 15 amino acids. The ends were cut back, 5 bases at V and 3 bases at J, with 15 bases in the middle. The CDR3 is CASSRVPGDYNEQFF. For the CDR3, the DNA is TGCGCCAGCAGTCGGGTCCCCGGGGACTACAATGAGCAGTTCTTC.

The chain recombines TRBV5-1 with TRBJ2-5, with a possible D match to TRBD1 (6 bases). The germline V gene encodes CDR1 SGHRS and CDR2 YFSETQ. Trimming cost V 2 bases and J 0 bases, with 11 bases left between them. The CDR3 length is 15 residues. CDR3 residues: CASSLIGQNQETQYF. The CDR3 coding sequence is TGCGCCAGCAGCTTAATCGGACAGAACCAAGAGACCCAGTACTTC. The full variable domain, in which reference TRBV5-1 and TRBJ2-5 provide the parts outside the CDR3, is KAGVTQTPRYLIKTRGQQVTLSCSPISGHRSVSWYQQTPGQGLQFLFEYFSETQRNKGNFPGRFSGRQFSNSRSEMNVSTLELGDSALYLCASSLIGQNQETQYFGPGTRLLVL.

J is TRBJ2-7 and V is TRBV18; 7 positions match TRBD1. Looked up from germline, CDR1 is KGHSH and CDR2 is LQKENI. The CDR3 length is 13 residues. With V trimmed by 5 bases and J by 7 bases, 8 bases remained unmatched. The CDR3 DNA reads TGTGCCAGCTCAGCGGACAGGTCGAGGGAGCAGTACTTC. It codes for CASSADRSREQYF.